These 30 T cell receptor beta chains originate from one sample sequenced in a study of shared clonotypes between healthy human individuals (TCRdb year 2020). Library preparation was by the immunoSEQ multiplex PCR assay. In TCRdb, the immuneACCESS table is reduced to in-frame sequences with V and J assigned. These tables do not hold every clone; where another copy was compared, an unresolved V gene accounts for under half, and the others remain unexplained. This sample is represented by approximately 1,000,000 clones; roughly 74% of them were singletons. Under 0.65% of the sample is in the top ten clones. Source material: memory CD4+ T cells from PBMCs. This sample's cell subset or site label indicates: CD45RA-negative fraction. Every receptor here comes from a man younger than 30 in good health. Some clones in this sample may be carry-over from other donors' samples.

This rearrangement joins TRBV6-1 to TRBJ2-4; the D is unclear. Per the germline V gene, CDR1 is MNHNS and CDR2 is SASEGT. The CDR3 has 13 amino acids. The ends were cut back, 3 bases at V and 7 bases at J, with 10 bases in the middle. The CDR3 DNA follows: TGTGCCAGCAGTGAGGTCGTGGGGAACATTCAGTACTTC. Translated, it gives CASSEVVGNIQYF.

The chain joins TRBV2 to TRBJ1-5, with D tentatively TRBD1 (6 bases). V was trimmed by 5 bases and J by 1 base, leaving 15 bases between them. CDR1 and CDR2 (germline): SNHLY, FYNNEI. The length of the CDR3 is 16 residues. The CDR3 region is CASSTGRVRSNQPQHF. In nucleotides, the CDR3 is TGTGCCAGCAGTACAGGGAGGGTTAGGAGCAATCAGCCCCAGCATTTT.

This chain links TRBV28 with TRBJ2-7, with D maybe TRBD2 (6 bases). V shed 9 bases and J shed 3 bases, with 18 bases lying between them. The length of the CDR3 is 14 residues. Germline V lookup: CDR1 MDHEN, CDR2 SYDVKM. The CDR3 loop is CASKGVLGGYEQYF. DNA of the CDR3: TGTGCCAGTAAAGGCGTCTTGGGGGGCTACGAGCAGTACTTC.

The chain recombines TRBV14 with TRBJ2-1; no clear D. The CDR3 totals 16 residues. CDR1 and CDR2 (germline): SGHDN, FVKESK. The V end was cut by 4 bases, the J end by 5 bases, with 18 bases between. The CDR3 spells CASSPRYPNHDNEQFF. The CDR3, as DNA: TGTGCCAGCAGCCCCAGATACCCAAACCACGACAATGAGCAGTTCTTC.

This chain connects TRBV4-2 to TRBJ1-1; D is uncertain. V was clipped by 0 bases and J by 1 base, with 9 bases between them. Per the germline V gene, CDR1 is LGHNA and CDR2 is YNFKEQ. The CDR3 runs to 15 residues. The CDR3 is CASSQDVSQNTEAFF. The CDR3 nucleotides are TGTGCCAGCAGCCAAGACGTGTCCCAGAACACTGAAGCTTTCTTT.

The chain joins TRBV28 to TRBJ1-5, with TRBD1 matching 7 bases. There are 16 residues in the CDR3. The J segment lost 2 bases and the V segment lost 1 base, leaving 5 bases of the junction unmatched. Germline loops: CDR1 MDHEN, CDR2 SYDVKM. CDR3 coding DNA: TGTGCCAGCAGTTTATTAACAGGGGTACGCAATCAGCCCCAGCATTTT. Translating it yields CASSLLTGVRNQPQHF.

The CDR3 sequence is CASSLGPTGQYNEQFF. CDR3 DNA sequence: TGTGCCAGCAGCTTGGGTCCAACAGGCCAGTACAATGAGCAGTTCTTC. J is TRBJ2-1 and V is TRBV5-4, with D possibly matching TRBD1 (5 bases). Germline assignment: CDR1 SGHNT and CDR2 YYREEE (reference sequence). V was pared by 0 bases and J by 4 bases, with 14 bases between. CDR3 size: 16 residues.

This chain links TRBV4-2 with TRBJ2-1; 8 bases align to TRBD2. Trimming took 0 bases from V and 9 from J; bases not matched to a gene: 7. Germline CDR1 and CDR2: LGHNA and YNFKEQ. The CDR3 is 15 amino acids. In nucleotides, the CDR3 is TGTGCCAGCAGCCAAGATGCGGGAGGAGCGGTTGAGCAGTTCTTC. Its translation: CASSQDAGGAVEQFF.

This clone has only a few counts. The V and J genes are TRBV2 and TRBJ1-5, with D perhaps TRBD1 (5 bases). The germline V gene encodes CDR1 SNHLY and CDR2 FYNNEI. V was shortened by 6 bases and J by 6 bases, with 18 bases between the two germline ends. The length of the CDR3 is 15 residues. The CDR3 sequence is CASRLDRGARQPQHF. CDR3 sequence (DNA): TGTGCCAGCAGGCTTGACAGAGGTGCCCGTCAGCCCCAGCATTTT.

The chain combines TRBV11-3 with TRBJ2-1; 12 nucleotides line up with TRBD1. Germline lookup yields CDR1 SGHNT and CDR2 YENEEA. Trimming took 5 bases from V and 9 from J; bases not matched to a gene: 11. The CDR3 is 16 amino acids. CDR3: CASSPFGGTGGSEQFF. The CDR3 nucleotides read TGTGCCAGCAGCCCCTTCGGAGGGACAGGGGGCTCTGAGCAGTTCTTC.

The chain links TRBV10-3 to TRBJ1-3; maybe TRBD1 (5 bases). Germline V gives CDR1 ENHRY, CDR2 SYGVKD. The CDR3 extends over 12 amino acids. In DNA form, the CDR3 reads TGTGGTTGGGGGGGCTCTGGAAACACCATATATTTT. This gives the protein CGWGGSGNTIYF.

This clone was seen once. The J gene is TRBJ2-2, the V gene TRBV27; D perhaps matches TRBD2 (6 bases). Germline CDR1 MNHEY, CDR2 SMNVEV (reference sequence). V lost 6 bases to trimming and J lost 4 bases, with 15 bases between them. This CDR3 contains 15 residues. CDR3 sequence reads: CASRRASALTGELFF. CDR3 coding DNA: TGTGCCAGCAGGAGGGCTAGCGCCCTCACCGGGGAGCTGTTTTTT.

CDR3 in amino acids: CASSWSGSWGETQYF. In nucleotides, the CDR3 is TGCGCCAGCAGCTGGAGCGGGAGCTGGGGGGAGACCCAGTACTTC. The V and J genes are TRBV5-1 and TRBJ2-5; 8 positions match TRBD2. The CDR3 extends over 15 amino acids. V lost 3 bases, J lost 5 bases, and 9 bases stayed unmatched. CDR1 SGHRS and CDR2 YFSETQ come from the germline V gene. Based on the CDR3 plus reference TRBV5-1 and TRBJ2-5, the full variable domain is KAGVTQTPRYLIKTRGQQVTLSCSPISGHRSVSWYQQTPGQGLQFLFEYFSETQRNKGNFPGRFSGRQFSNSRSEMNVSTLELGDSALYLCASSWSGSWGETQYFGPGTRLLVL.

This chain connects TRBV5-5 to TRBJ2-5, with D possibly TRBD2 on 6 matching bases. CDR3 length: 12 residues. Germline V gene data show CDR1 as SGHKS and CDR2 as YYEKEE (reference sequence). Trimming shortened V by 2 bases and J by 5 bases, and 7 bases separated the two germline ends. The CDR3 nucleotides read TGTGCCAGCAGCTTCCTAGCGGAGACCCAGTACTTC. As protein: CASSFLAETQYF.

A word on this clone: One end of the junction does not line up with germline, which may come from a read error. The genes are TRBV19 and TRBJ1-1; the D gene is possibly TRBD1 (5 bases). The CDR3 has 12 residues. Germline V gene data show CDR1 as LNHDA and CDR2 as SQIVND (reference sequence). The CDR3 DNA follows: TGTGCCAGTAGCATAGACAGAGTTGAAGCTTTCTTT. It encodes CASSIDRVEAFF.

The rearrangement joins TRBV18 to TRBJ1-2; a weak D match, TRBD1 (5 bases). V lost 0 bases and J 3 bases, leaving 8 bases between the germline ends. The CDR3 runs to 14 residues. In germline, CDR1 is KGHSH, CDR2 LQKENI. The CDR3 DNA sequence: TGTGCCAGCTCACCACCTGTACAGGACTATGGCTACACCTTC. Protein: CASSPPVQDYGYTF.

Only a few counts were recorded for this clone. This rearrangement joins TRBV28 to TRBJ1-1, with no clear D. With 4 bases removed from V and 5 bases from J, the gap between germline ends came to 20 bases. This CDR3 has 16 amino acids. Germline CDR1 and CDR2: MDHEN and SYDVKM. The CDR3 DNA sequence: TGTGCCAGCAGTTCCCCCCGGAGGGTTTCGATAACTGAAGCTTTCTTT. Protein: CASSSPRRVSITEAFF. The variable domain in full, completed from reference TRBV28 and TRBJ1-1, reads DVKVTQSSRYLVKRTGEKVFLECVQDMDHENMFWYRQDPGLGLRLIYFSYDVKMKEKGDIPEGYSVSREKKERFSLILESASTNQTSMYLCASSSPRRVSITEAFFGQGTRLTVV.

On this clone: At the DNA level, this CDR3 is encoded by other sequences in the same sample as well. CDR3 residues: CASSLSGTDTQYF. The CDR3 region has the DNA TGTGCCAGCAGTTTGTCCGGAACAGATACGCAGTATTTT. The chain links TRBV28 to TRBJ2-3; no firm D call. Trimming shortened V by 3 bases and J by 3 bases, and 7 bases separated the two germline ends. Germline assignment: CDR1 MDHEN and CDR2 SYDVKM. CDR3 size: 13 residues.

V is TRBV30 and J is TRBJ2-1; 8 positions agree with TRBD2. The CDR3 has 16 residues. Losses at the gene ends were 3 bases for V and 4 bases for J; bases not matched to a gene: 11. Germline assignment: CDR1 GTSNPN and CDR2 SVGIG (reference sequence). CDR3 sequence: CAWRPGGAGGYNEQFF. The CDR3 nucleotides are TGTGCCTGGAGACCGGGCGGCGCGGGAGGTTACAATGAGCAGTTCTTC. The variable domain in full, with the rest retrieved from reference TRBV30 and TRBJ2-1, is SQTIHQWPATLVQPVGSPLSLECTVEGTSNPNLYWYRQAAGRGLQLLFYSVGIGQISSEVPQNLSASRPQDRQFILSSKKLLLSDSGFYLCAWRPGGAGGYNEQFFGPGTRLTVL.

The rearrangement links TRBV7-3 to TRBJ1-2; tentatively, D is TRBD1 (5 bases). Trimming left V 5 bases short and J 6 bases short, with 16 bases between. The germline V gene has CDR1 SGHTA and CDR2 FQGTGA. The CDR3 spans 14 residues. The CDR3 loop reads CASSPGPAGHGYTF. CDR3 sequence (DNA): TGTGCCAGCAGCCCGGGACCCGCAGGTCATGGCTACACCTTC. Variable domain in full (rest from reference TRBV7-3 and TRBJ1-2): GAGVSQTPSNKVTEKGKYVELRCDPISGHTALYWYRQSLGQGPEFLIYFQGTGAADDSGLPNDRFFAVRPEGSVSTLKIQRTERGDSAVYLCASSPGPAGHGYTFGSGTRLTVV.

To note about this clone: This same CDR3 is encoded by further DNA sequences in the sample. The chain employs TRBV5-1 and TRBJ2-5; the D gene could be TRBD1 or TRBD2 (5 bases each). V was trimmed by 1 base and J by 5 bases, leaving 12 bases between them. This CDR3 is built from 14 residues. Germline V gene data show CDR1 as SGHRS and CDR2 as YFSETQ. The CDR3 loop is CASSLQGRWETQYF. CDR3 nucleotides: TGCGCCAGCAGCTTGCAGGGACGGTGGGAGACCCAGTACTTC.

Turning to this clone: The sample contains more than one DNA sequence encoding this CDR3. The chain combines TRBV28 with TRBJ1-1; D gene uncertain. This CDR3 spans 12 amino acids. Deletions cut 3 bases from V and 8 bases from J, with 10 bases between. Per germline, CDR1 MDHEN and CDR2 SYDVKM. Written as DNA, the CDR3 is TGTGCCAGCAGTTTGGTTCGGCAGGAAGCTTTCTTT. It encodes CASSLVRQEAFF.

The chain carries TRBV5-1 and TRBJ2-1, with D possibly matching TRBD2 (6 bases). Germline lookup yields CDR1 SGHRS and CDR2 YFSETQ. The CDR3 spans 15 residues. V was cut by 4 bases and J by 6 bases, with 17 bases left in between. CDR3 sequence reads: CASSPEGGPFNEQFF. CDR3 DNA sequence: TGCGCCAGCAGCCCGGAGGGCGGACCTTTCAATGAGCAGTTCTTC.

V is TRBV7-9 and J is TRBJ1-2; 9 nucleotides line up with TRBD1. Germline trimming cut 3 bases from V and 2 bases from J; bases unmatched to any gene: 1. CDR1 and CDR2 (germline): SEHNR, FQNEAQ (reference sequence). CDR3 length: 14 residues. CDR3 coding DNA: TGTGCCAGCAGCTTTGGGACAGGGAACTATGGCTACACCTTC. This sequence encodes CASSFGTGNYGYTF.

The rearrangement links TRBV7-3 to TRBJ1-6, with a weak D call TRBD1 (5 bases). Germline V gene data show CDR1 as SGHTA and CDR2 as FQGTGA. Trimming took off 3 bases at V and 2 bases at J, with 8 bases between the two ends. This CDR3 is 15 amino acids long. As DNA, the CDR3 is TGTGCCAGCAGCTTTGGGGGGACCTATAATTCACCCCTCCACTTT. This gives the protein CASSFGGTYNSPLHF.

The table lists this clone with a few counts. This chain connects TRBV13 to TRBJ2-7; the D gene could be TRBD1 or TRBD2 (5 bases each). Germline CDR1 is PRHDT and CDR2 is FYEKMQ (reference sequence). The CDR3 consists of 15 residues. V lost 5 bases and J lost 3, with 17 bases in between. The CDR3: CASSRRDGGNYEQYF. CDR3 in DNA: TGTGCCAGCAGCCGCCGGGACGGTGGAAACTACGAGCAGTACTTC.

This chain uses TRBV14 with TRBJ2-3, with D perhaps TRBD2 (6 bases). The ends were cut back, 0 bases at V and 0 bases at J, with 16 bases in the middle. This CDR3 comprises 18 residues. Per germline, CDR1 SGHDN and CDR2 FVKESK. CDR3 sequence (DNA): TGTGCCAGCAGCCAAGAGGTGTCCAGCGGGCCTAGCACAGATACGCAGTATTTT. Translated: CASSQEVSSGPSTDTQYF.

V usage is TRBV11-2 and J usage is TRBJ1-2; no firm D call. V lost 4 bases and J lost 1, with 7 bases in between. This CDR3 has 13 amino acids. Germline V lookup: CDR1 SGHAT, CDR2 FQNNGV. The CDR3, as DNA: TGTGCCAGCAGCTACGCTGGTAACTATGGCTACACCTTC. It translates to CASSYAGNYGYTF.

This clone appeared a single time. V usage is TRBV5-8 and J usage is TRBJ1-2, with D perhaps TRBD1 (6 bases). Germline loops: CDR1 SGHTS, CDR2 YDEGEE. The V gene lost 6 bases and the J gene lost 4 bases, with 13 bases spanning the gap. The CDR3 is 13 residues long. The CDR3 sequence is CASTPQGVYGYTF. CDR3 DNA sequence: TGTGCCAGCACCCCACAGGGAGTCTATGGCTACACCTTC.

This clone was detected once. The chain employs TRBV7-8 and TRBJ2-7; no clear D. V was cut by 1 base and J by 2 bases, with 9 bases left in between. The germline gives CDR1 SGHVS, CDR2 FQNEAQ. CDR3 size: 14 residues. The CDR3 DNA reads TGTGCCAGCAGCTTAGTAGGCAGCCCCTACGAGCAGTACTTC. It encodes CASSLVGSPYEQYF.